This TCR beta chain was recorded in a study of shared T cell receptors in the human thymus. Produced via immunoSEQ multiplex PCR; TCRdb's table is partial and in-frame only. The sample comprises 700,000 or so clones, 70% to 90% of which are singletons, and about 0.011% rests with the top ten. Germline CDR1 MDHEN, CDR2 SYDVKM. The CDR3 is 13 amino acids. Deletions cut 6 bases from V and 8 bases from J, with 13 bases between. These data also featured in a second study, about human thymus T cells. That work contributes: It looked as if thymic and blood repertoires used V and J genes in a biased way. Related research found strongly overlapping thymic repertoires in unrelated individuals.

The material sequenced was thymocytes. The J gene is TRBJ1-4, the V gene TRBV28; the D is unclear. This sequence originates from a girl less than two years old with a congenital heart defect. This chain's CDR3 is CASRRGPKEKLFF. CDR3 DNA sequence: TGTGCCAGCAGACGAGGGCCAAAGGAAAAACTGTTTTTT.